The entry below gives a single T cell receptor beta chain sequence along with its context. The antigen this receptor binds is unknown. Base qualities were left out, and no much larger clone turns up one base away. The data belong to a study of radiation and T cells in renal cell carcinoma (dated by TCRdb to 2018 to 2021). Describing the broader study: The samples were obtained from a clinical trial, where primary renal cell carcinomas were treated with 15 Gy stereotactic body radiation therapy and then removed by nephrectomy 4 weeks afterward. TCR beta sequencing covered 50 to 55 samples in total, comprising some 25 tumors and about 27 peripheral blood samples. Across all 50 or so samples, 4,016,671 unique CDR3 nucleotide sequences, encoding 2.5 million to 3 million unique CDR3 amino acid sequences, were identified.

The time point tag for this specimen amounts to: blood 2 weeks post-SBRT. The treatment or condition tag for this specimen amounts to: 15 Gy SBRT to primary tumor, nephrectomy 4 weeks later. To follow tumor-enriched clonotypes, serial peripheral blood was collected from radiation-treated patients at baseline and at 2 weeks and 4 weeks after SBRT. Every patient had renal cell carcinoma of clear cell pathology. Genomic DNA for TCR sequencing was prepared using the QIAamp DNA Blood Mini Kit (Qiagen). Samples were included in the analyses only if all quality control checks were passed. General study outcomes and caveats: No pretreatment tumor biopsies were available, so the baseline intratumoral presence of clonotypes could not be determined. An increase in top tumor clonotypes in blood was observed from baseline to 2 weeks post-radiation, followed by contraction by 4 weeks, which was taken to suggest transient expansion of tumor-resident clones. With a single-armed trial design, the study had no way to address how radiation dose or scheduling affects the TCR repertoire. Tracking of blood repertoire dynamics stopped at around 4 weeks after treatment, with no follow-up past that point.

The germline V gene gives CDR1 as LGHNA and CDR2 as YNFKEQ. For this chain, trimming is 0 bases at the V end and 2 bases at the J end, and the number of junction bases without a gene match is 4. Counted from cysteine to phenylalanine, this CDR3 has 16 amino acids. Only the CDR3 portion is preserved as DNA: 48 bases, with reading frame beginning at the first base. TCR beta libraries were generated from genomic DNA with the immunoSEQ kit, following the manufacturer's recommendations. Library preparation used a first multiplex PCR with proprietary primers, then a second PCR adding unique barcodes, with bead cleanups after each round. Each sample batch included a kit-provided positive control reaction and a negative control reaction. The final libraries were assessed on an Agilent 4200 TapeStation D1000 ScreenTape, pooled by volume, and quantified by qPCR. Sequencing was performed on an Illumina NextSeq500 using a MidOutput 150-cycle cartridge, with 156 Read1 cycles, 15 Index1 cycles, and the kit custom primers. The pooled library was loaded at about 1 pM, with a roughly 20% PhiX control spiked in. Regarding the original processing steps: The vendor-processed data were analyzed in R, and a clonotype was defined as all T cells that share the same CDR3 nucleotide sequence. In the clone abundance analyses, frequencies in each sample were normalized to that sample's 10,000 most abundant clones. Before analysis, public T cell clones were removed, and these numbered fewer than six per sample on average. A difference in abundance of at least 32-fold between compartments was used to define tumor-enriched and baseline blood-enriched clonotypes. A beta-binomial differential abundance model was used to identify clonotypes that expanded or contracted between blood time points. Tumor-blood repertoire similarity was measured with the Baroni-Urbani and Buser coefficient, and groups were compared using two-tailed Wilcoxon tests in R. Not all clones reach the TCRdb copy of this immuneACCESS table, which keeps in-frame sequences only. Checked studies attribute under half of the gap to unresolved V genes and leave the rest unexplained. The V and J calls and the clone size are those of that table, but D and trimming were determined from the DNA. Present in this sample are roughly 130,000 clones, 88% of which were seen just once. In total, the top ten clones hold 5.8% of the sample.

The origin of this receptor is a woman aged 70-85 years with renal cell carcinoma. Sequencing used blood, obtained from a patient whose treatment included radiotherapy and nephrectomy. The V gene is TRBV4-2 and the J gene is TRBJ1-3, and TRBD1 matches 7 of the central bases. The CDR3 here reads CASSQETGTAGNTIYF. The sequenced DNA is TGTGCCAGCAGCCAAGAGACAGGGACGGCTGGAAACACCATATATTTT.